This TCR beta chain was identified in a study of T cell repertoires in cytomegalovirus infection. At the level of the study: Carrying CMV and the relevant HLA type showed in public TCR beta signatures.

This clonotype has a handful of counts. What it binds is unknown. This CDR3 has 13 residues. J was trimmed by 4 bases and V by 6 bases; bases with no gene match: 5. Germline V gene lookup returns CDR1 SEHNR and CDR2 FQNEAQ (reference sequence). Study conclusions and caveats: HLA-C-restricted TCR beta clonotypes specific for CMV led the ex vivo response. Public TCR beta family frequency separated CMV-and-HLA carriers, including in an independent cohort.

From the reads, TCRdb called clonotypes with MiXCR, one entry per CDR3 protein. The sample lists around 740,000 distinct CDR3 sequences, roughly 35% occurring once. The material sequenced was PBMCs. V usage is TRBV7-9 and J usage is TRBJ1-1; the match to TRBD1 covers 7 bases. The TCR comes from a human donor in good health (CMV status not recorded). Some clones in this sample may be carry-over from other donors' samples. The CDR3 loop reads CASRETGPTEAFF. The CDR3 nucleotides read TGTGCCAGCAGGGAGACAGGGCCCACTGAAGCTTTCTTT.